This passage covers 9 T cell receptor beta chains from one sample sequenced in a study of glioma-infiltrating T cells after dendritic cell vaccination. Assay used: immunoSEQ multiplex PCR; TCRdb lists only in-frame clones, some missing. The sample lists over 90,000 clones, more than 80% occurring once. Sequencing used blood, obtained before dendritic cell vaccination. Receptors were obtained from a human donor with glioblastoma.

This clone has a count of ten or more. The V call is TRBV12-5, the J call TRBJ1-1; D remains ambiguous. The ends were cut back, 0 bases at V and 8 bases at J, with 10 bases in the middle. Germline V CDR1 and CDR2: LGHNT, FRNRAP. CDR3 size: 13 residues. The CDR3 DNA is TGTGCTAGTGGTTTGGTCTTGGGCGTAGAAGCTTTCTTT. This translates into CASGLVLGVEAFF.

This sequence joins TRBV7-4 and TRBJ1-6; D possibly corresponds to TRBD1 (5 bases). Germline CDR1 and CDR2: SGHVT and SQSDAQ. Trimming cost V 4 bases and J 5 bases, with 15 bases left between them. The CDR3 runs 16 residues. CDR3 amino acids: CASSSTRGLNNSPLHF. The DNA for the CDR3 is TGTGCCAGCAGCTCCACACGGGGACTCAATAATTCACCCCTCCACTTT.

The chain has TRBV19 and TRBJ2-3, with TRBD2 matching over 8 bases. Germline-derived CDR1 and CDR2 are LNHDA and SQIVND (reference sequence). Trimming cost V 0 bases and J 5 bases; bases outside gene matches: 7. This CDR3 contains 16 residues. The CDR3 protein is CASSIEEGSGEDTQYF. The CDR3 DNA follows: TGTGCCAGTAGTATAGAAGAGGGTAGCGGGGAAGATACGCAGTATTTT.

This chain joins TRBV7-2 and TRBJ1-1, with D perhaps matching TRBD1 (6 bases). V lost 3 bases to trimming and J lost 1 base, with 12 bases between them. The V gene's germline CDR1 is SGHTA and CDR2 FQGNSA. This CDR3 region has 15 residues. Here the CDR3 reads CASSLKGQTNTEAFF. The CDR3 coding sequence is TGTGCCAGCAGCTTGAAAGGACAGACGAACACTGAAGCTTTCTTT.

The chain carries TRBV2 and TRBJ2-3, with 8 bases fitting TRBD1. Per the germline V gene, CDR1 is SNHLY and CDR2 is FYNNEI. V gave up 8 bases and J gave up 0 bases; unmatched junction bases: 10. The CDR3 loop spans 16 amino acids. The CDR3 loop reads CASLNPGQESTDTQYF. CDR3 coding DNA: TGTGCCAGCCTAAACCCGGGACAGGAAAGCACAGATACGCAGTATTTT.

The chain combines TRBV7-9 with TRBJ1-4, with a weak D call TRBD1 (5 bases). The germline V gene has CDR1 SEHNR and CDR2 FQNEAQ (reference sequence). The CDR3 contains 14 residues. Trimming took off 5 bases at V and 5 bases at J, with 12 bases between the two ends. The CDR3 DNA is TGTGCCAGCAGCCGGGGCGCGGGGAATGAAAAACTGTTTTTT. Its translation: CASSRGAGNEKLFF.

J is TRBJ2-1 and V is TRBV13, with no clear D. Between the trimmed V and J ends, which lost 6 bases and 0 bases, there was a span of 9 bases. Per germline, CDR1 PRHDT and CDR2 FYEKMQ (reference sequence). The CDR3 is 14 residues long. DNA for the CDR3: TGTGCCAGCAGTGAAGAGAGCTCCTACAATGAGCAGTTCTTC. Its translation is CASSEESSYNEQFF.

The rearrangement uses TRBV7-9 and TRBJ2-1; a weak D match, TRBD1 (6 bases). Germline V gene lookup returns CDR1 SEHNR and CDR2 FQNEAQ (reference sequence). The CDR3 covers 15 residues. V lost 4 bases and J 0 bases, leaving 10 bases between the germline ends. Written as DNA, the CDR3 is TGTGCCAGCAGCTCCGACAGGCCCTCCTACAATGAGCAGTTCTTC. This sequence encodes CASSSDRPSYNEQFF. The full variable domain, its missing parts supplied by reference TRBV7-9 and TRBJ2-1, is DTGVSQNPRHKITKRGQNVTFRCDPISEHNRLYWYRQTLGQGPEFLTYFQNEAQLEKSRLLSDRFSAERPKGSFSTLEIQRTEQGDSAMYLCASSSDRPSYNEQFFGPGTRLTVL.

The chain joins TRBV7-2 to TRBJ1-1, with D unclear. Germline values: CDR1 SGHTA, CDR2 FQGNSA. The CDR3 has 12 amino acids. Trimming shortened V by 1 base and J by 10 bases, and 10 bases separated the two germline ends. CDR3 in amino acids: CASSLEGGSAFF. DNA of the CDR3: TGTGCCAGCAGCTTAGAAGGAGGATCAGCTTTCTTT.